Each of the 6 T cell receptor beta chains below was sequenced from the same sample in a study of PD-1 blockade in classical Hodgkin lymphoma. Each patient experienced a relapse that followed autologous stem cell transplantation, and brentuximab vedotin exposure varied. Clones were read by immunoSEQ multiplex PCR, and TCRdb kept only the in-frame ones, dropping some. The sample carries tens of thousands of clones, more than 75% recorded once. The sequencing used peripheral blood mononuclear cells (PBMCs), collected before the second cycle of nivolumab. These receptors were collected from a human donor with classical Hodgkin lymphoma.

The rearrangement uses TRBV5-1 and TRBJ2-5, with 9 positions matching TRBD1. The CDR3 is 15 amino acids. Trimming removed 1 base from V and 5 bases from J; junction bases left unmatched: 6. CDR1 is SGHRS and CDR2 is YFSETQ in the germline V gene. The CDR3 nucleotides are TGCGCCAGCAGCTTGTCGGGACAGGGAGGTGAGACCCAGTACTTC. This sequence encodes CASSLSGQGGETQYF.

This chain links TRBV5-1 with TRBJ1-2, with TRBD1 matching over 7 bases. Germline values: CDR1 SGHRS, CDR2 YFSETQ. The J segment lost 7 bases and the V segment lost 0 bases, leaving 6 bases of the junction unmatched. This CDR3 spans 14 amino acids. The CDR3 protein is CASSLVGGPGGYTF. In DNA form, the CDR3 reads TGCGCCAGCAGCTTGGTAGGGGGCCCCGGTGGCTACACCTTC. Using reference TRBV5-1 and TRBJ1-2 for the parts outside the CDR3, the full variable domain is KAGVTQTPRYLIKTRGQQVTLSCSPISGHRSVSWYQQTPGQGLQFLFEYFSETQRNKGNFPGRFSGRQFSNSRSEMNVSTLELGDSALYLCASSLVGGPGGYTFGSGTRLTVV.

This chain uses TRBV6-5 with TRBJ2-2, with 7 bases identical to TRBD2. Germline V gene sequence: CDR1 MNHEY, CDR2 SVGAGI. The CDR3 is made up of 15 amino acids. Losses at the gene ends were 6 bases for V and 0 bases for J; bases not matched to a gene: 4. CDR3 protein: CASRIGGTNTGELFF. CDR3 coding DNA: TGTGCCAGCAGAATCGGGGGGACGAACACCGGGGAGCTGTTTTTT.

J is TRBJ1-3 and V is TRBV25-1; D remains unclear. Germline V CDR1 and CDR2: MGHDK, SYGVNS. This CDR3 is 12 amino acids long. V dropped 8 bases and J dropped 0 bases, with 5 bases sitting between them. The DNA of the CDR3 is TGTGCCAGCGGATCCTCTGGAAACACCATATATTTT. As protein: CASGSSGNTIYF.

The chain combines TRBV6-5 with TRBJ2-3; D unclear. Germline V gives CDR1 MNHEY, CDR2 SVGAGI. The CDR3 extends over 13 amino acids. Trimming stripped 6 bases from V and 0 bases from J, with 7 bases between. CDR3 nucleotide sequence: TGTGCCAGCAGGGTGATTAGCACAGATACGCAGTATTTT. This translates into CASRVISTDTQYF.

V and J are TRBV5-6 and TRBJ1-2; perhaps TRBD1 as D (5 bases). The CDR3 extends over 13 amino acids. CDR1 and CDR2 (germline): SGHDT, YYEEEE. With 0 bases removed from V and 2 bases from J, the gap between germline ends came to 5 bases. This CDR3 is CASSLEGNYGYTF. In nucleotides, the CDR3 is TGTGCCAGCAGCTTGGAGGGGAACTATGGCTACACCTTC. Looking up the rest from reference TRBV5-6 and TRBJ1-2 gives the full variable domain: DAGVTQSPTHLIKTRGQQVTLRCSPKSGHDTVSWYQQALGQGPQFIFQYYEEEERQRGNFPDRFSGHQFPNYSSELNVNALLLGDSALYLCASSLEGNYGYTFGSGTRLTVV.